The 12 T cell receptor beta chains given below trace back to one sample, sequenced in a study of post-analysis software for immune sequencing data. Study-wide findings and caveats: Controls showed lower frequencies than patients for 5 or 6 TRBV segments, and TRBV5-6, TRBV5-1 and TRBV20-1 were among these.

These receptors lack a known antigen. TCR beta cDNA libraries included unique molecular identifiers. Using its own MiXCR run on the PCR reads, TCRdb lists one record per CDR3 protein. The sample holds about 200,000 distinct CDR3 sequences, approximately 28% seen once. The sequencing input was blood. The receptor source for this set is a girl between 2 and 17 years old with multiple sclerosis.

This clonotype was seen repeatedly, ten times or more. The V and J genes are TRBV12-3 or TRBV12-4 and TRBJ1-2, with unresolved D. The CDR3 covers 12 residues. Trimming stripped 2 bases from V and 4 bases from J, with 5 bases between. The CDR3 DNA reads TGTGCCAGCAGTTTAAGGGCCTATGGCTACACCTTC. It codes for CASSLRAYGYTF.

The CDR3 loop reads CASSQALRGNSPLHF. The CDR3 nucleotides are TGTGCCAGCAGCCAAGCTCTCAGGGGGAATTCACCCCTCCACTTT. The V and J genes are TRBV14 and TRBJ1-6; 7 bases line up with TRBD1. J was trimmed by 7 bases and V by 1 base; bases with no gene match: 4. CDR3 size: 15 residues. From germline, CDR1 is SGHDN and CDR2 FVKESK.

This clonotype appeared many times. The chain recombines TRBV5-1 with TRBJ2-7, with 10 bases aligning to TRBD2. The CDR3 loop spans 15 amino acids. Per germline, CDR1 SGHRS and CDR2 YFSETQ. V lost 4 bases and J lost 6; bases outside the gene matches: 10. Here the CDR3 reads CASSRIAGGEGEQYF. CDR3 in DNA: TGCGCCAGCAGCAGAATAGCGGGAGGAGAAGGCGAGCAGTACTTC.

Remarks on this clonotype: It may be a read error: a sequence one base away is much more abundant. V usage is TRBV5-1 and J usage is TRBJ2-1; maybe TRBD2 (6 bases). The V gene lost 1 base and the J gene lost 0 bases, with 8 bases spanning the gap. The CDR3 has 15 residues. CDR1 and CDR2 from the germline V gene are SGHRS and YFSETQ. This CDR3 is CASSLTGDSYNEQFF. The DNA for the CDR3 is TGCGCCAGCAGCTTGACGGGGGACTCCTACAATGAGCAGTTCTTC.

Sample share makes this clonotype medium-sized. CDR3 sequence (DNA): TGCAGCGTTTTCACGGAATTGGATACGCAGTATTTT. Amino acid sequence: CSVFTELDTQYF. The rearrangement joins TRBV29-1 to TRBJ2-3; D remains ambiguous. V shed 5 bases and J shed 6 bases, with 12 bases lying between them. Germline values: CDR1 SQVTM, CDR2 ANQGSEA. The CDR3 runs to 12 residues.

Comments on this clonotype: A much larger clone differs from this one at a single base, so this may be a read error. The J gene is TRBJ2-5, the V gene TRBV4-2, with 7 positions matching TRBD2. CDR3 length: 15 amino acids. Germline CDR1 LGHNA, CDR2 YNFKEQ. With V trimmed by 4 bases and J by 4 bases, 9 bases remained unmatched. In nucleotides, the CDR3 is TGTGCCAGCAGCCGGGGGTCTAGCGGCGGAGAGACCCAGTACTTC. It specifies CASSRGSSGGETQYF.

The chain employs TRBV5-6 and TRBJ1-6, with D possibly TRBD1 on 5 matching bases. Germline CDR1 reads SGHDT; CDR2 reads YYEEEE. The ends were cut back, 4 bases at V and 10 bases at J, with 18 bases in the middle. CDR3 size: 15 residues. Written as DNA, the CDR3 is TGTGCCAGCAGCCCGATCTCCGGGGCCGGCTCACCCCTCCACTTT. Amino acid sequence: CASSPISGAGSPLHF. Drawing the rest from reference TRBV5-6 and TRBJ1-6, the complete variable domain is DAGVTQSPTHLIKTRGQQVTLRCSPKSGHDTVSWYQQALGQGPQFIFQYYEEEERQRGNFPDRFSGHQFPNYSSELNVNALLLGDSALYLCASSPISGAGSPLHFGNGTRLTVT.

The rearrangement joins TRBV19 to TRBJ1-5; TRBD1 matches at 9 bases. V dropped 4 bases and J dropped 7; count of bases not matched to a gene: 8. Germline CDR1 is LNHDA and CDR2 is SQIVND (reference sequence). The CDR3 sequence is 15 residues long. CDR3 DNA: TGTGCCAGTAGTACTACCGGGACAGGGTACCAGCCCCAGCATTTT. Amino acids: CASSTTGTGYQPQHF.

The chain employs TRBV2 and TRBJ2-7; the D gene is possibly TRBD1 (6 bases). The V gene's germline CDR1 is SNHLY and CDR2 FYNNEI. Trimming stripped 4 bases from V and 9 bases from J, with 34 bases between. The CDR3 is 19 residues long. CDR3 amino acids: CASSVFARGEETYPDGQYF. CDR3 bases: TGTGCCAGCAGTGTATTCGCCAGGGGTGAGGAGACCTACCCTGACGGGCAGTACTTC.

A word on this clonotype: This may stem from a read error, because a much larger clone lies one nucleotide away. The genes are TRBV7-9 and TRBJ2-1; 7 bases line up with TRBD1. Near its end, the DNA agrees better with TRBJ2-7, so the J call may be wrong. Germline V CDR1 and CDR2: SEHNR, FQNEAQ (reference sequence). The CDR3 extends over 14 amino acids. As DNA, the CDR3 is TGTGCCGTAGACCACAGGGGCCCCTACAATGAGCAGTACTTC. Protein product: CAVDHRGPYNEQYF.

This clonotype was recorded many times. This chain joins TRBV5-1 and TRBJ1-2, with 7 bases lining up with TRBD1. This CDR3 comprises 13 residues. Per the germline V gene, CDR1 is SGHRS and CDR2 is YFSETQ. J lost 6 bases, V lost 4 bases, and 6 bases had no gene match. The CDR3, as DNA: TGCGCCAGCAGCCGGGACAGAGACGATGGCTACACCTTC. It encodes CASSRDRDDGYTF. Based on the CDR3 plus reference TRBV5-1 and TRBJ1-2, the full variable domain is KAGVTQTPRYLIKTRGQQVTLSCSPISGHRSVSWYQQTPGQGLQFLFEYFSETQRNKGNFPGRFSGRQFSNSRSEMNVSTLELGDSALYLCASSRDRDDGYTFGSGTRLTVV.

This clonotype was recorded many times. The V call is TRBV28, the J call TRBJ2-1; D not certain. Looked up from germline, CDR1 is MDHEN and CDR2 is SYDVKM. CDR3 size: 12 residues. Trimming took 2 bases from V and 6 from J, leaving 5 bases between them. CDR3 in amino acids: CASSLVLNEQFF. CDR3 nucleotide sequence: TGTGCCAGCAGTTTAGTGCTCAATGAGCAGTTCTTC.